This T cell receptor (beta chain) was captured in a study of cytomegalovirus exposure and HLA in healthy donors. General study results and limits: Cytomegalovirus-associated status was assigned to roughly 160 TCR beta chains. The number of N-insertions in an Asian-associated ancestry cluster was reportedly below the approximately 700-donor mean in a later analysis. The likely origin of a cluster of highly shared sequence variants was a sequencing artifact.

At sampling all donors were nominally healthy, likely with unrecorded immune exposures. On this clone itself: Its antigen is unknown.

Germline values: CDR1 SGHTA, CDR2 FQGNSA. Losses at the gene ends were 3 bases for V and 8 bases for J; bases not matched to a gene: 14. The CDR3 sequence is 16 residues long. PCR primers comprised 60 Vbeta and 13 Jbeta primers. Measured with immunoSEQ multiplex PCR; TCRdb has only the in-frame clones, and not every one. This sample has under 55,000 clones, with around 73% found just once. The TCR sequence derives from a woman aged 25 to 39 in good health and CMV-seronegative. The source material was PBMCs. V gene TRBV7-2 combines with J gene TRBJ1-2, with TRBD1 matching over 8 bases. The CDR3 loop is CASSFAPQGASVGYTF. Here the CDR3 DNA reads TGTGCCAGCAGCTTTGCTCCGCAGGGGGCGTCCGTCGGCTACACCTTC.